Reported below is one T cell receptor beta chain. The data stem from a study of shared T cell receptors in the human thymus. The data were produced by immunoSEQ multiplex PCR, yet TCRdb's version contains in-frame clones alone and is incomplete. The profile shows about 660,000 clones, around 87% of them singletons. CDR1 and CDR2 from the germline V gene are SNHLY and FYNNEI. This CDR3 is built from 16 residues. V was shortened by 4 bases and J by 5 bases, with 19 bases between the two germline ends. This sample also appeared in a second study, on human thymus T cells.

Sequenced sample: thymocytes. The source is a boy under two years old with a congenital heart defect. The genes are TRBV2 and TRBJ2-3, with D possibly being TRBD2 (5 bases). CDR3 in DNA: TGTGCCAGCAGTGGCCCACTAGAGTTCTCTGTAGATACGCAGTATTTT. Protein product: CASSGPLEFSVDTQYF. Looking up the rest from reference TRBV2 and TRBJ2-3 gives the full variable domain: EPEVTQTPSHQVTQMGQEVILRCVPISNHLYFYWYRQILGQKVEFLVSFYNNEISEKSEIFDDQFSVERPDGSNFTLKIRSTKLEDSAMYFCASSGPLEFSVDTQYFGPGTRLTVL.